This T cell receptor beta chain was observed in a study of T cells in localized non-small cell lung cancer. Details on this clone: Antigen specificity is unknown.

The study's findings and limits: Clonality of T cells reached its maximum in uninvolved adjacent lung, surpassing tumor.

This table comes from immunoSEQ multiplex PCR, and its TCRdb copy is limited to in-frame clones, with some not included. The repertoire holds roughly 35,000 clones, around 90% seen once, with under 8% in the top ten. V gave up 0 bases and J gave up 5 bases, with 11 bases separating them. Germline V gene lookup returns CDR1 SGDLS and CDR2 YYNGEE. The CDR3 is made up of 14 amino acids. The sequencing here drew on peripheral blood, taken before any cancer treatment. The J gene is TRBJ2-5, the V gene TRBV9; possible D gene TRBD2, 5 bases. The clonotype originates from a woman aged 40 to 75 with stage I lung adenocarcinoma. The CDR3 DNA follows: TGTGCCAGCAGCGTAGAGGCCTCGGGGGAGACCCAGTACTTC. Amino acid sequence: CASSVEASGETQYF.